This is a list of T cell receptor beta chains from one sample in a study of beta chain features in type 1 diabetes. The assay was immunoSEQ multiplex PCR, and TCRdb's table has in-frame clones only and misses some. The repertoire consists of 310,000 or so clones, with approximately 10% occurring once and the leading ten covering 0.015%. The specimen sequenced was naive CD4+ T cells from blood. The source is a woman aged 25 to 39 in good health. CDR3s include the opening cysteine and the closing phenylalanine or tryptophan. The D gene is left open where the match is weak. Not every row has a clone size; where given, it reads once, few, many or a size class.

cdr3_length clone_size j_call d_call v_call cdr3_nt cdr3_aa
14 NA TRBJ2-7 TRBD1 TRBV28 TGTGCCAGCAGCCCTACGACAGGGATCCACGAGCAGTACTTC CASSPTTGIHEQYF
13 few TRBJ1-2 TRBD1 TRBV29-1 TGCAGCGTCTGGACAGGGCGAGACTATGGCTACACCTTC CSVWTGRDYGYTF
16 few TRBJ2-5 TRBD2 TRBV5-1 TGCGCCAGCAGCTTGGTGGGACTAGCGGGAGGAGAGACCCAGTACTTC CASSLVGLAGGETQYF
14 NA TRBJ2-3 NA TRBV30 TGTGCCTGGAGTGAAATGGCCCGCACAGATACGCAGTATTTT CAWSEMARTDTQYF
15 NA TRBJ2-1 NA TRBV7-8 TGTGCCAGCAGCTTAAGGGAGTTCCCCTACAATGAGCAGTTCTTC CASSLREFPYNEQFF
16 NA TRBJ2-3 TRBD2 TRBV7-8 TGTGCCAGCAGCTTAGGGCTAGCGGAGCAAGCAGATACGCAGTATTTT CASSLGLAEQADTQYF
16 NA TRBJ2-1 NA TRBV18 TGTGCCAGCTCACCCCGCGGGGAGTCAGCCTACAATGAGCAGTTCTTC CASSPRGESAYNEQFF
13 NA TRBJ2-7 NA TRBV7-2 TGTGCCAGCAGCCCGGGACTCCCCTACGAGCAGTACTTC CASSPGLPYEQYF
15 NA TRBJ2-3 NA TRBV9 TGTGCCAGCAGCGTAGTACAGGGTTTAACAGATACGCAGTATTTT CASSVVQGLTDTQYF
15 NA TRBJ2-5 TRBD2 TRBV7-8 TGTGCCAGCAGCTTAGCGGGAGGGCCAGAAGAGACCCAGTACTTC CASSLAGGPEETQYF
17 few TRBJ2-3 TRBD2 TRBV10-3 TGTGCCATCAGTGCGGGACTAGCGGGAGAAGGCACAGATACGCAGTATTTT CAISAGLAGEGTDTQYF
14 few TRBJ1-2 TRBD1 TRBV28 TGTGCCAGCAACCTGGACAGGGGAGTCTATGGCTACACCTTC CASNLDRGVYGYTF
13 few TRBJ2-1 NA TRBV2 TGTGCCAGCAAACAGGGCACCTACAATGAGCAGTTCTTC CASKQGTYNEQFF
11 few TRBJ2-3 NA TRBV29-1 TGCAGCGTTAGCCCCCCAGATACGCAGTATTTT CSVSPPDTQYF
14 NA TRBJ1-1 NA TRBV19 TGTGCCAGTACACAGACAGATAGGAACACTGAAGCTTTCTTT CASTQTDRNTEAFF
16 few TRBJ2-1 TRBD2 TRBV7-2 TGTGCCAGCAGCTCCCCGGCTAGCGGGAGGAAAGATGAGCAGTTCTTC CASSSPASGRKDEQFF
16 few TRBJ2-2 TRBD1 TRBV11-2 TGTGCCAGCAGCTTAGTTACAGGGGGCATCACCGGGGAGCTGTTTTTT CASSLVTGGITGELFF
15 NA TRBJ1-1 NA TRBV7-2 TGTGCCAGCAGCTTGTCCGGGACACCGAACACTGAAGCTTTCTTT CASSLSGTPNTEAFF
15 NA TRBJ2-5 NA TRBV18 TGTGCCAGCTCACCAATACGGGGTACTGAAGAGACCCAGTACTTC CASSPIRGTEETQYF
11 NA TRBJ2-7 NA TRBV6-6 TGTGCCACCTCCCACGGGTACGAGCAGTACTTC CATSHGYEQYF
16 NA TRBJ2-1 TRBD2 TRBV7-2 TGTGCCAGCAGCTTAGCTGGGGGGAGGGCCAATTTCGAGCAGTTCTTC CASSLAGGRANFEQFF
10 few TRBJ2-7 NA TRBV5-6 TGTGCCAGCAGCTTCCGGGGGCAGTACTTC CASSFRGQYF
17 few TRBJ2-1 TRBD2 TRBV19 TGTGCCAGTAGTGTAGCCGCCTTAACGGGAGGCTACAATGAGCAGTTCTTC CASSVAALTGGYNEQFF
11 few TRBJ2-5 NA TRBV11-2 TGTGCCAGCAGCCCTGAGGAGACCCAGTACTTC CASSPEETQYF
13 NA TRBJ2-1 NA TRBV7-3 TGTGCCAGCAGCTCCTTCAGCGGTAATGAGCAGTTCTTC CASSSFSGNEQFF
16 few TRBJ2-3 TRBD2 TRBV2 TGTGCCAGCTGGACTAGCGGGAGTTCCGGCACAGATACGCAGTATTTT CASWTSGSSGTDTQYF
15 few TRBJ2-1 TRBD2 TRBV19 TGTGCCAGTAGCACACTAGCGGACTCCTACAATGAGCAGTTCTTC CASSTLADSYNEQFF
15 NA TRBJ2-2 TRBD1 TRBV11-2 TGTGCCAGCAGCTCAAGGACAGGGGTGCCCGGGGAGCTGTTTTTT CASSSRTGVPGELFF
16 NA TRBJ2-3 NA TRBV28 TGTGCCAGCAGTTTAAAGGGAGCGGGCAGCACAGATACGCAGTATTTT CASSLKGAGSTDTQYF
15 few TRBJ1-2 TRBD1 TRBV7-9 TGTGCCAGCAGCTCCGATGTAACAGGGGGCTATGGCTACACCTTC CASSSDVTGGYGYTF
16 few TRBJ2-5 TRBD1 TRBV7-3 TGTGCCAGCAGCTCCACAGGGGCCGGTGGCCAAGAGACCCAGTACTTC CASSSTGAGGQETQYF
14 few TRBJ1-2 NA TRBV7-9 TGTGCCAGCATCCGCGTGGGGGCCGGCTATGGCTACACCTTC CASIRVGAGYGYTF
13 NA TRBJ1-1 NA TRBV29-1 TGCAGCGTTGTACAGGGCACGGGCACTGAAGCTTTCTTT CSVVQGTGTEAFF
16 NA TRBJ2-1 NA TRBV4-3 TGCGCCAGCAGCCACCTAGCGATGAGCTCCTACAATGAGCAGTTCTTC CASSHLAMSSYNEQFF